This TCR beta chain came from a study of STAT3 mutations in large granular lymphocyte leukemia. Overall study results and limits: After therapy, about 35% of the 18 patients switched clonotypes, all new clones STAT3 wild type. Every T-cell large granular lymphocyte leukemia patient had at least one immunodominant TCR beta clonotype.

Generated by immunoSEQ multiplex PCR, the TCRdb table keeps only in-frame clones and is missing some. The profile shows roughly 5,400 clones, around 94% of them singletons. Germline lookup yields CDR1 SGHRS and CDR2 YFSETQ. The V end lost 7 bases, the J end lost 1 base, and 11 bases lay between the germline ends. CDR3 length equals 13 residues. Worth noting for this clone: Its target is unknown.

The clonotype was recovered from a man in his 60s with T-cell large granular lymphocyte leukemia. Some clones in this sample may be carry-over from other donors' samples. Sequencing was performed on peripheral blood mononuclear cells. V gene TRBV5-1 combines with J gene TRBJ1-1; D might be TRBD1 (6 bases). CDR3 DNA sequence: TGCGCCAGCCGAGGACAGCAGAACACTGAAGCTTTCTTT. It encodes CASRGQQNTEAFF.